This T cell receptor beta chain came from a study of shared clonotypes between healthy human individuals. Per the germline V gene, CDR1 is SGHVS and CDR2 is FQNEAQ. The CDR3 is made up of 15 amino acids. V shed 2 bases, J shed 9 bases, and the junction held 10 bases outside the gene matches. Using immunoSEQ multiplex PCR, the repertoire was profiled, and TCRdb retains in-frame clones only, with some absent. Of roughly 2.1 million clones in the sample, roughly 91% were seen once. Selected positively for CCR7 and CD45RO-negative, naive CD8 cells excluded terminally differentiated effector memory CD45RA+ cells.

Sequencing was carried out using naive CD8+ T cells from PBMCs. The source is a man between 18 and 35 years old in good health. Some clones in this sample may be carry-over from other donors' samples. The V call is TRBV7-8, the J call TRBJ2-1; 7 bases are a match to TRBD2. The CDR3 nucleotides read TGTGCCAGCAGCTTATTTGGGGGGGGTACGGGTGAGCAGTTCTTC. This gives the protein CASSLFGGGTGEQFF.